This TCR beta chain was identified in a study of T cell changes during pregnancy in multiple sclerosis. Using immunoSEQ multiplex PCR, the repertoire was profiled, and TCRdb retains in-frame clones only, with some absent. The data show 76,000 or so clones, 85% to 95% seen once. This CDR3 has 15 residues. In germline, CDR1 is ENHRY, CDR2 SYGVKD. With 5 bases removed from V and 4 bases from J, the gap between germline ends came to 17 bases. Specimen: peripheral blood, collected in the second trimester of pregnancy. This TCR was sampled from a female donor in good health, enrolled as a control in a pregnancy study. The chain uses TRBV10-3 and TRBJ1-2, with TRBD1 as a possible D gene (6 bases). The CDR3 sequence is CAISRSDSSVYGYTF. In DNA, the CDR3 is TGTGCCATCAGTAGATCGGACAGTAGTGTCTATGGCTACACCTTC.